This TCR beta chain comes out of a study of T-cell reconstitution after alpha-beta-depleted transplantation in children (dated by TCRdb to between 2015 and 2016). As for the study more broadly: T-cell immune reconstitution after TCRalphabeta/CD19-depleted allogeneic hematopoietic cell transplantation in children was quantitatively tracked in the study by means of TCR repertoire profiling.

Overall study outcomes, separate from this receptor: Hyperexpanded clone frequencies declined over subsequent months; after one year, T-cell counts and TCRbeta diversity were mostly attributed to newly produced T cells. In some patients, high TCRbeta diversity at day 60 was attributed to recipient T cells and intrathymic progenitors that had survived conditioning. About two months after transplant, the apparently early recovery of alphabetaT-cell counts reportedly depended on just several hundred clones that had expanded rapidly and came from non-depleted graft cells.

To prepare the library, PCR was applied. The sample was run on an Illumina HiSeq 2500. Molecular barcoding was employed in the preparation of TCR libraries, with unique molecular identifiers being used to normalize TCRbeta repertoire quantification. TCRdb reworked the public reads: Q25 trimming with fastp, MiXCR clone assembly, productive beta chains retained. Every entry covers one CDR3 protein and lists the most common genes and DNA from its rows. This sample lists around 250,000 distinct CDR3 sequences; around 25% were detected once. The ten largest clones add up to roughly 2.7% of the sample. This clonotype came up a few times. Its antigen is still unknown. Qualities for individual bases were not recorded, and no much larger clone is one base off. The germline V gene specifies SQVTM as CDR1 and ANQGSEA as CDR2. The CDR3, from cysteine to phenylalanine, totals 13 residues. Of all the DNA, just the CDR3 is kept, 39 bases in frame from base 1. Relative to germline, V is missing 6 bases and J is missing 3 bases, with 8 bases of the junction outside any gene match.

The treatment or condition label on this specimen signifies: allogeneic hematopoietic cell transplantation with graft depleted of TCRalphabeta T cells and CD19 B cells. The transplant recipients were children given TCRalphabeta/CD19-depleted allogeneic hematopoietic cell grafts. The V and J segments used are TRBV29-1 and TRBJ2-7; TRBD1 matches 7 bases in the middle. The TCR comes from a girl aged 2-15 years with Fanconi anemia, due to receive a stem cell transplant. The sample here was PBMCs, taken before TCRalphabeta/CD19-depleted stem cell transplant. The DNA is as follows: TGCAGCGTACACAGGGGAATGGGCTACGAGCAGTACTTC. This translates into CSVHRGMGYEQYF.